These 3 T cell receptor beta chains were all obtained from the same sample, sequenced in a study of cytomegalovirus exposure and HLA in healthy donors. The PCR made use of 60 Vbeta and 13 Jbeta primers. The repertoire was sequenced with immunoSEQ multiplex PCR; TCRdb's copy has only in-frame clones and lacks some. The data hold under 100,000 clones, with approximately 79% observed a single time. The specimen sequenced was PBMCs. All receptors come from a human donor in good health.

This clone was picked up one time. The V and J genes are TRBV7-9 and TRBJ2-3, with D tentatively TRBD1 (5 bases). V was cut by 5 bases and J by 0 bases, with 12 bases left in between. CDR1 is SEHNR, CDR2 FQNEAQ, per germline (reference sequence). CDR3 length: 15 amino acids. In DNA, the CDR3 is TGTGCCAGCAGCCCCCCAGGGATTAGCACAGATACGCAGTATTTT. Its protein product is CASSPPGISTDTQYF.

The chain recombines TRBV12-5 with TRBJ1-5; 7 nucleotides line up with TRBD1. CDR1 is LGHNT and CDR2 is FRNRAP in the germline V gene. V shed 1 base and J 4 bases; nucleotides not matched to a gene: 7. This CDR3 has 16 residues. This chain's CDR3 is CASGLGAAGGNQPQHF. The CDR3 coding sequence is TGTGCTAGTGGTTTGGGGGCGGCAGGGGGGAATCAGCCCCAGCATTTT.

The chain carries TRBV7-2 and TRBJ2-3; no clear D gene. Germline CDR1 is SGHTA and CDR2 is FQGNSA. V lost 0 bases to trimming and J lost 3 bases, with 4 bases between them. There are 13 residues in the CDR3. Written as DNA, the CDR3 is TGTGCCAGCAGCTTAGCGAGGACAGATACGCAGTATTTT. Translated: CASSLARTDTQYF.